These 27 T cell receptor beta chains originate from one sample sequenced in a study of blood T cell repertoires in COVID-19. The table came from immunoSEQ multiplex PCR; TCRdb's copy has only in-frame clones and leaves some out. Altogether around 250,000 clones are present, less than 90% being singletons, with the ten largest covering roughly 5.8%. Material: peripheral blood. The receptors here all came from a man aged 60 to 69 with acute or convalescent COVID-19.

The rearrangement uses TRBV27 and TRBJ2-1; 9 nucleotides align to TRBD2. CDR1 and CDR2 (germline): MNHEY, SMNVEV (reference sequence). This CDR3 is 13 amino acids long. J was trimmed by 5 bases and V by 7 bases; bases with no gene match: 3. CDR3 coding DNA: TGTGCCAGCACACTAGCGGGTGACAATGAGCAGTTCTTC. Protein: CASTLAGDNEQFF.

The chain joins TRBV30 to TRBJ2-7; perhaps TRBD1 as D (6 bases). The length of the CDR3 is 15 residues. With 0 bases removed from V and 2 bases from J, the gap between germline ends came to 14 bases. In germline, CDR1 is GTSNPN, CDR2 SVGIG (reference sequence). The CDR3 spells CAWSVRDTSPYEQYF. The CDR3 nucleotides are TGTGCCTGGAGTGTTCGGGACACCTCTCCCTACGAGCAGTACTTC.

This clone was seen just once. This chain uses TRBV28 with TRBJ2-7; 7 bases fit TRBD2. V lost 5 bases and J lost 5; bases outside the gene matches: 15. Germline V gene data show CDR1 as MDHEN and CDR2 as SYDVKM. CDR3 size: 16 residues. The chain's CDR3 is CASSVGWGRDPNEQYF. DNA for the CDR3: TGTGCCAGCAGTGTGGGATGGGGGAGGGATCCCAACGAGCAGTACTTC.

The chain carries TRBV14 and TRBJ2-5; 12 nucleotides line up with TRBD2. Germline CDR1 and CDR2: SGHDN and FVKESK. Unmatched junction bases numbered 3, after V lost 2 bases and J lost 2 bases. This CDR3 is 16 amino acids long. The CDR3 region is CASSQRTSGTQETQYF. CDR3 in DNA: TGTGCCAGCAGCCAAAGGACTAGCGGGACTCAAGAGACCCAGTACTTC.

V is TRBV25-1 and J is TRBJ1-4; D ambiguous. The CDR3 has 15 residues. The germline CDR1 and CDR2 sequences are MGHDK and SYGVNS. The V and J ends lost 3 bases and 6 bases respectively, with 14 bases between them. The CDR3 protein is CASSDNGRRDEKLFF. CDR3 DNA sequence: TGTGCCAGCAGTGATAACGGGAGAAGGGATGAAAAACTGTTTTTT.

V usage is TRBV9 and J usage is TRBJ2-5, with 11 positions matching TRBD2. The CDR3 sequence is 16 residues long. V gave up 4 bases and J gave up 4 bases; unmatched junction bases: 9. Germline values: CDR1 SGDLS, CDR2 YYNGEE. The CDR3 is CASSPGTSGHGETQYF. The CDR3 nucleotides read TGTGCCAGCAGCCCCGGGACTAGCGGACATGGAGAGACCCAGTACTTC.

The V and J genes are TRBV7-8 and TRBJ2-1; 8 bases are a match to TRBD2. From germline, CDR1 is SGHVS and CDR2 FQNEAQ. After removal of 5 bases from V and 5 bases from J, the junction contained 8 bases not matched to a gene. The CDR3 extends over 15 amino acids. The CDR3 coding sequence is TGTGCCAGCAGCCGTTCCGGGACTAGGAACAATGAGCAGTTCTTC. It yields the protein CASSRSGTRNNEQFF.

The chain combines TRBV15 with TRBJ1-5; D call uncertain. CDR1 is LNHNV and CDR2 is YYDKDF in the germline V gene (reference sequence). The CDR3 loop spans 14 amino acids. V was pared by 0 bases and J by 5 bases, with 8 bases between. The CDR3 sequence: CATSRDLIDQPQHF. The CDR3 nucleotides are TGTGCCACCAGCAGAGACCTGATAGATCAGCCCCAGCATTTT.

CDR3 region: CASSTPTGLGQPQHF. CDR3 nucleotide sequence: TGTGCCAGCAGTACACCGACAGGGCTCGGCCAGCCCCAGCATTTT. The rearrangement links TRBV28 to TRBJ1-5; TRBD1 matches 7 bases. Germline values: CDR1 MDHEN, CDR2 SYDVKM. V was clipped by 5 bases and J by 7 bases; unmatched bases: 11. This CDR3 spans 15 amino acids.

Here the CDR3 DNA reads TGTGCCAGCATCCCTAGCGGGAGGGCCAATGAGCAGTTCTTC. Protein product: CASIPSGRANEQFF. V usage is TRBV6-5 and J usage is TRBJ2-1; 12 bases are shared with TRBD2. CDR3 length: 14 amino acids. Trimming removed 7 bases from V and 6 bases from J; junction bases left unmatched: 4. Germline CDR1 is MNHEY and CDR2 is SVGAGI.

The chain links TRBV6-2 or TRBV6-3 to TRBJ1-6; no clear D gene. From germline, CDR1 is MNHEY and CDR2 SVGEGT. The CDR3 is 14 amino acids. Trimming took off 2 bases at V and 6 bases at J, with 8 bases between the two ends. CDR3 DNA: TGTGCCAGCAGTTACCTACGGGGTAATTCACCCCTCCACTTT. Translation gives CASSYLRGNSPLHF.

The chain uses TRBV6-5 and TRBJ1-1; D may be TRBD1 (5 bases). Germline CDR1 and CDR2: MNHEY and SVGAGI. Trimming left V 11 bases short and J 3 bases short, with 16 bases between. The CDR3 is 13 residues long. The CDR3 reads CAAWGSLDTEAFF. CDR3 coding DNA: TGTGCCGCTTGGGGCAGTTTAGACACTGAAGCTTTCTTT.

The J gene is TRBJ2-3, the V gene TRBV6-4; possibly TRBD1 for D (7 bases). Germline V gives CDR1 MRHNA, CDR2 SNTAGT. V gave up 5 bases and J gave up 9 bases, with 18 bases separating them. The CDR3 runs 14 residues. In DNA, the CDR3 is TGTGCCAGCAGTCAGGAGGGGGCGCCCTCCACGCAGTATTTT. It is translated as CASSQEGAPSTQYF.

The chain uses TRBV9 and TRBJ1-1; D is possibly TRBD1 (5 bases). CDR1 and CDR2 from the germline V gene are SGDLS and YYNGEE. Trimming took off 3 bases at V and 3 bases at J, with 9 bases between the two ends. The CDR3 spans 13 residues. The CDR3 here is CASSARQHTEAFF. In DNA form, the CDR3 reads TGTGCCAGCAGCGCCCGACAGCACACTGAAGCTTTCTTT.

Here the CDR3 DNA reads TGCGCCAGCAGCCAAGATGGGACTAGCGGCTACAATGAGCAGTTCTTC. Its translation is CASSQDGTSGYNEQFF. The rearrangement joins TRBV4-3 to TRBJ2-1, with 11 bases matching TRBD2. Germline trimming cut 0 bases from V and 3 bases from J; bases unmatched to any gene: 1. Germline CDR1 reads LGHNA; CDR2 reads YSLEER. The CDR3 extends over 16 amino acids.

The chain uses TRBV5-1 and TRBJ2-4, with 9 positions matching TRBD2. CDR1 and CDR2 (germline): SGHRS, YFSETQ. There are 14 residues in the CDR3. V shed 1 base and J 8 bases; nucleotides not matched to a gene: 4. CDR3 nucleotide sequence: TGCGCCAGCAGCTTGACTGCGGGAGGGGACATTCAGTACTTC. As protein: CASSLTAGGDIQYF.

This clone was seen once. V usage is TRBV18 and J usage is TRBJ2-5; a possible D gene is TRBD1 (6 bases). Germline CDR1 is KGHSH and CDR2 is LQKENI. The CDR3 runs 13 residues. The V end was cut by 5 bases, the J end by 4 bases, with 11 bases between. CDR3 nucleotide sequence: TGTGCCAGCTCAGCTGGGGGCCGAGAGACCCAGTACTTC. It yields the protein CASSAGGRETQYF.

In its sample, this clone was seen once. The rearrangement joins TRBV9 to TRBJ2-1, with TRBD2 identical over 7 bases. After removal of 3 bases from V and 8 bases from J, the junction contained 11 bases not matched to a gene. Germline lookup yields CDR1 SGDLS and CDR2 YYNGEE. The CDR3 loop spans 15 amino acids. CDR3 coding DNA: TGTGCCAGCAGCGCCGAAGGGGAGGGAGGGTATGAGCAGTTCTTC. It specifies CASSAEGEGGYEQFF. Full variable domain (outside the CDR3, taken from reference TRBV9 and TRBJ2-1): DSGVTQTPKHLITATGQRVTLRCSPRSGDLSVYWYQQSLDQGLQFLIQYYNGEERAKGNILERFSAQQFPDLHSELNLSSLELGDSALYFCASSAEGEGGYEQFFGPGTRLTVL.

The chain links TRBV5-1 to TRBJ1-1, with TRBD1 as a possible D gene (6 bases). V was trimmed by 4 bases and J by 4 bases, leaving 14 bases between them. Germline CDR1 reads SGHRS; CDR2 reads YFSETQ. This CDR3 spans 14 amino acids. CDR3 in amino acids: CASSPIGGGTEAFF. In DNA form, the CDR3 reads TGCGCCAGCAGCCCGATAGGGGGGGGCACTGAAGCTTTCTTT. The whole variable domain, remainder taken from reference TRBV5-1 and TRBJ1-1, is KAGVTQTPRYLIKTRGQQVTLSCSPISGHRSVSWYQQTPGQGLQFLFEYFSETQRNKGNFPGRFSGRQFSNSRSEMNVSTLELGDSALYLCASSPIGGGTEAFFGQGTRLTVV.

The chain joins TRBV18 to TRBJ2-1; 13 positions agree with TRBD2. Germline CDR1 and CDR2: KGHSH and LQKENI. CDR3 size: 16 residues. Trimming at V came to 4 bases and at J to 7 bases, leaving 7 bases not matched to a gene. The CDR3 loop reads CASSQGTSGTPNEQFF. The CDR3 DNA reads TGTGCCAGCTCACAGGGGACTAGCGGGACCCCGAATGAGCAGTTCTTC.

This clone was picked up a small number of times. The chain recombines TRBV9 with TRBJ1-6, with 9 bases identical to TRBD1. The CDR3 spans 15 residues. The trim removed 4 bases at V and 9 bases at J, leaving 8 bases unmatched. Germline V gives CDR1 SGDLS, CDR2 YYNGEE. CDR3 in amino acids: CASSYRQGVGSPLHF. The CDR3 DNA sequence: TGTGCCAGCAGCTACCGACAGGGGGTCGGTTCACCCCTCCACTTT.

The table lists this clone with a count of one. V gene TRBV7-8 combines with J gene TRBJ1-1, with D perhaps matching TRBD1 (5 bases). CDR1 and CDR2 from the germline V gene are SGHVS and FQNEAQ. Trimming removed 2 bases at V and 2 bases at J, with 12 bases between. The CDR3 contains 15 residues. This CDR3 reads CASSLTLRGNTEAFF. For the CDR3, the DNA is TGTGCCAGCAGCTTAACCCTAAGGGGTAACACTGAAGCTTTCTTT.

The genes are TRBV5-1 and TRBJ2-7, with 7 bases that match TRBD1. Germline CDR1 and CDR2: SGHRS and YFSETQ. V dropped 3 bases and J dropped 5; count of bases not matched to a gene: 11. CDR3 size: 15 residues. The CDR3 spells CASSSGTASQDEQYF. CDR3 in DNA: TGCGCCAGCAGCTCAGGGACAGCCTCGCAGGACGAGCAGTACTTC.

The gene calls are TRBV28 and TRBJ2-7; D perhaps matches TRBD2 (6 bases). In germline, CDR1 is MDHEN, CDR2 SYDVKM. V was trimmed by 2 bases and J by 6 bases, leaving 8 bases between them. This CDR3 contains 12 residues. Written as DNA, the CDR3 is TGTGCCAGCAGTTTAGGGGGAGGCGAGCAGTACTTC. This gives the protein CASSLGGGEQYF. Together with reference TRBV28 and TRBJ2-7, the CDR3 gives the full variable domain: DVKVTQSSRYLVKRTGEKVFLECVQDMDHENMFWYRQDPGLGLRLIYFSYDVKMKEKGDIPEGYSVSREKKERFSLILESASTNQTSMYLCASSLGGGEQYFGPGTRLTVT.

The chain recombines TRBV29-1 with TRBJ2-1, with 7 bases identical to TRBD2. The germline V gene encodes CDR1 SQVTM and CDR2 ANQGSEA. Trimming took 5 bases from V and 6 from J; bases not matched to a gene: 7. The CDR3 covers 13 residues. CDR3 region: CSVQILAGNEQFF. For the CDR3, the DNA is TGCAGCGTTCAAATCTTAGCGGGCAATGAGCAGTTCTTC.

The J gene is TRBJ1-1, the V gene TRBV19; D is possibly TRBD1 (5 bases). Germline assignment: CDR1 LNHDA and CDR2 SQIVND (reference sequence). V was trimmed by 7 bases and J by 0 bases, leaving 18 bases between them. This CDR3 contains 16 residues. CDR3 nucleotide sequence: TGTGCCAGTAATTCCCCAGGGTCGGCGATGAACACTGAAGCTTTCTTT. Translated: CASNSPGSAMNTEAFF. Supplemented by reference TRBV19 and TRBJ1-1, the full variable domain reads DGGITQSPKYLFRKEGQNVTLSCEQNLNHDAMYWYRQDPGQGLRLIYYSQIVNDFQKGDIAEGYSVSREKKESFPLTVTSAQKNPTAFYLCASNSPGSAMNTEAFFGQGTRLTVV.

This chain's CDR3 is CASTSRTWGYTF. The CDR3, as DNA: TGTGCCAGCACATCCCGGACTTGGGGCTACACCTTC. This chain connects TRBV28 to TRBJ1-2; no firm D call. The CDR3 contains 12 residues. V lost 7 bases to trimming and J lost 8 bases, with 14 bases between them. Germline CDR1 reads MDHEN; CDR2 reads SYDVKM.